A selection of T cell receptor beta chains follows, all from one sample in a study of human CD8 memory T cell subsets. TCRdb reprocessed the 5' RACE reads and stores each CDR3 protein as one record, lacking DNA. The record lists some 4,100 distinct CDR3 sequences, of which the ten most abundant hold approximately 30%. Source material: CD8+ T cells from PBMCs. All receptors derive from a human donor in good health. CDR3s include the opening cysteine and the closing phenylalanine or tryptophan. Where a row states a size, it is once, few, many or the class of an expanded clone; other rows omit it.

clone size: NA
J gene: TRBJ2-5
V gene: TRBV28
CDR3 protein: CASSFWADQETQYF

clone size: NA
J gene: TRBJ2-3
V gene: TRBV12-3/TRBV12-4
CDR3 protein: CASSLGLSSTDTQYF

clone size: NA
J gene: TRBJ2-1
V gene: TRBV7-2
CDR3 protein: CASSLKQLTYNEQFF

clone size: NA
J gene: TRBJ2-2
V gene: TRBV24-1
CDR3 protein: CATSDYRDTGELFF

clone size: NA
J gene: TRBJ2-7
V gene: TRBV5-5
CDR3 protein: CASSAWPDRAYEQYF

clone size: NA
J gene: TRBJ2-2
V gene: TRBV19
CDR3 protein: CASSLAGAPGTGELFF

clone size: NA
J gene: TRBJ2-2
V gene: TRBV5-6
CDR3 protein: CASAGTRNTGELFF

clone size: medium-sized
J gene: TRBJ1-6
V gene: TRBV28
CDR3 protein: CASSLPGPWGNSPLHF

clone size: NA
J gene: TRBJ2-7
V gene: TRBV13
CDR3 protein: CASSFGRGGGEQYF

clone size: medium-sized
J gene: TRBJ2-1
V gene: TRBV4-1
CDR3 protein: CASSQGLADYNEQFF

clone size: medium-sized
J gene: TRBJ2-7
V gene: TRBV4-3
CDR3 protein: CASSLGLAGGYEQYF

clone size: medium-sized
J gene: TRBJ2-1
V gene: TRBV6-2/TRBV6-3
CDR3 protein: CASSYEGSYNEQFF

clone size: NA
J gene: TRBJ1-1
V gene: TRBV21-1
CDR3 protein: CAPRTRADLEAFF

clone size: NA
J gene: TRBJ2-5
V gene: TRBV4-2
CDR3 protein: CASSQIAGRETQYF

clone size: NA
J gene: TRBJ2-7
V gene: TRBV4-1
CDR3 protein: CASSQDGQGLGEQYF